This is a list of T cell receptor beta chains from one sample in a study of immune reconstitution after stem cell transplant in scleroderma. TCRdb reanalysed the RT-PCR reads using MiXCR and keeps one entry per CDR3 protein. The sample consists of 1,500 to 2,500 distinct CDR3 sequences, 16% of them appearing once. The biological material was taken before or after autologous hematopoietic stem cell transplantation (not recorded which). These receptors all stem from a female donor with systemic sclerosis. CDR3s include the opening cysteine and the closing phenylalanine or tryptophan. The order of the fields is D gene, V gene, clone size, J gene, CDR3 DNA, CDR3 protein. The D gene is left open where the match is weak. For some rows the clone size is stated as once, few or many, or as a class when expanded; others skip it.

>-|TRBV12-5|many|TRBJ1-2
TGTGCTAGTGGTTTACCGGGAACTAACTATGGCTACACCTTC
CASGLPGTNYGYTF
>-|TRBV7-2|medium-sized|TRBJ1-2
TGTGCCAGCAGCTTATTCGGGGGGCCCTCGCGGGGCTACACCTTC
CASSLFGGPSRGYTF
>-|TRBV24-1|medium-sized|TRBJ2-3
TGTGCCACCAGTGACCCGATCAGGGTGCGTTTCACAGATACGCAGTATTTT
CATSDPIRVRFTDTQYF
>-|TRBV28|medium-sized|TRBJ1-2
TGTGCCAGCAGTTTAGCGGGGGATAACTATGGCTACACCTTC
CASSLAGDNYGYTF
>TRBD1|TRBV7-2|few|TRBJ1-1
TGTGCCAGCAGCCCTACTGGGGACAGTAACACTGAAGCTTTCTTT
CASSPTGDSNTEAFF
>TRBD1|TRBV9|few|TRBJ2-5
TGTGCCAGCAGCGTAGGCGGGACAGGGCTAGGGGAGACCCAGTACTTC
CASSVGGTGLGETQYF
>TRBD1|TRBV27|medium-sized|TRBJ1-5
TGTGCCAGCAGTCCCCGGACAGGGGTTATAAGCAATCAGCCCCAGCATTTT
CASSPRTGVISNQPQHF
>-|TRBV5-6|medium-sized|TRBJ1-2
TGTGCCAGCAGCCTAAGGGGGATCGGACGTGGCTACACCTTC
CASSLRGIGRGYTF
>-|TRBV5-1|many|TRBJ2-3
TGCGCCAGCAGCTTGTCCGGGAGAACAGATACGCAGTATTTT
CASSLSGRTDTQYF
>-|TRBV10-2|-|TRBJ1-1
TGCGCCAGCAGTGTACGAGCGGACGTGGGGGGATTGAACACTGAAGCTTTCTTT
CASSVRADVGGLNTEAFF
>-|TRBV14|few|TRBJ2-7
TGTGCCAGCAGCCCAGCGAACTACGAGCAGTACTTC
CASSPANYEQYF
>TRBD1|TRBV5-1|-|TRBJ2-2
TGCGCCAGCAGCTTCGGACAGGGATACACCGAGGAGCTGTTTTTT
CASSFGQGYTEELFF
>-|TRBV29-1|-|TRBJ2-2
TGCAGCGTCCCTCGACCGAACACCGGGGAGCTGTTTTTT
CSVPRPNTGELFF
>TRBD1|TRBV27|many|TRBJ2-7
TGTGCCAGCGGGGACAGGGAGGACGAGCAGTACTTC
CASGDREDEQYF
>TRBD2|TRBV10-2|-|TRBJ2-2
TGCGCCAGCAGATTATATAGCGGGGCCGTCGGGGAGCTGTTTTTT
CASRLYSGAVGELFF
>-|TRBV29-1|-|TRBJ1-1
TGCAGCGTAGCTAGGACAACTGGGAACACTGAAGCTTTCTTT
CSVARTTGNTEAFF
>-|TRBV6-2/TRBV6-3|many|TRBJ2-7
TGTGCCAGCAGACAGGGTGTTGGGTCCTACGAGCAGTACTTC
CASRQGVGSYEQYF
>TRBD2|TRBV7-8|many|TRBJ2-1
TGTGCCAGCAGCATAACCGGGACTAGCGGGCTGAGCTCCTACAATGAGCAGTTCTTC
CASSITGTSGLSSYNEQFF
>-|TRBV5-1|medium-sized|TRBJ2-7
TGCGCCAGCAGCTTGACCGGCTCCTACGAGCAGTACTTC
CASSLTGSYEQYF
>-|TRBV13|medium-sized|TRBJ1-6
TGTGCCAGCACCCTCGCGACCTCCTATAATTCACCCCTCCACTTT
CASTLATSYNSPLHF
>-|TRBV28|-|TRBJ2-7
TGTGCCAGCAGTTTGGGTTGGACCTACGAGCAGTACTTC
CASSLGWTYEQYF
>TRBD2|TRBV7-2|-|TRBJ2-1
TGTGCCAGCAGCCCCGCTAGCGGAGCGACCTACAATGAGCAGTTCTTC
CASSPASGATYNEQFF
>-|TRBV2|once|TRBJ1-4
TGTGCCACCAAAAAGGGGTCCGGCGGACTGCTTTTT
CATKKGSGGLLF
>TRBD2|TRBV5-1|-|TRBJ2-2
TGCGCCAGCAGCTTAGCTAGCGGGAGCTCCGGGGAGCTGTTTTTT
CASSLASGSSGELFF
>TRBD2|TRBV20-1|-|TRBJ2-7
TGCAGTGCAACGCCGGGACTAGCGGGAGGGTACGAGCAGTACTTC
CSATPGLAGGYEQYF
>TRBD1|TRBV27|few|TRBJ1-5
TGTGCCAGCTCGACAGGGAGTCAGCCCCAGCATTTT
CASSTGSQPQHF
>TRBD1|TRBV7-2|many|TRBJ1-1
TGTGCCAGCAGCTTAGGACAGGGGGCTAGAAGTGAAGCTTTCTTT
CASSLGQGARSEAFF
>TRBD1|TRBV28|few|TRBJ2-1
TGTGCCAGCAGTTCCCGGGACAGCTCCTACAATGAGCAGTTCTTC
CASSSRDSSYNEQFF